This is a list of T cell receptor beta chains from one sample in a study of T-cell reconstitution after alpha-beta-depleted transplantation in children. TCRdb fed the PCR reads into MiXCR, producing one record per CDR3 protein. Here the sample spans approximately 240,000 distinct CDR3 sequences, 9.7% being singletons. Sequenced here: PBMCs from the stem cell graft donor, sampled from the stem cell graft. These TCRs come from a human donor who donated a stem cell graft to a child with SCID. CDR3s include the opening cysteine and the closing phenylalanine or tryptophan. D genes are given only for firm matches.

>TRBJ2-1|TRBD1|TRBV5-1
CASSSTGERGNEQFF
>TRBJ1-5|TRBD1|TRBV6-2/TRBV6-3
CASSTGTGLAQPQHF
>TRBJ1-2|NA|TRBV5-1
CASRTDLGRVNYGYTF
>TRBJ2-3|NA|TRBV12-5
CASALPLTDSLGDTQYF
>TRBJ1-1|NA|TRBV5-6
CASSLDRRAQAFF
>TRBJ1-4|NA|TRBV12-3/TRBV12-4
CASSPSWRGGEKLFF
>TRBJ2-3|NA|TRBV9
CASNLQGSRTDTQYF
>TRBJ1-2|NA|TRBV29-1
CSTNRDGYTF
>TRBJ1-2|NA|TRBV6-1
CASSEIAGRASHRNYGYTF
>TRBJ2-2|TRBD2|TRBV4-1
CASSQDIRGGNTGELFF
>TRBJ2-7|NA|TRBV11-2
CASSGIRGASGEQYF
>TRBJ2-7|TRBD1|TRBV5-1
CASSLDRDEQYF
>TRBJ2-3|NA|TRBV4-3
CASSQEWRGQKDTQYF
>TRBJ2-3|TRBD2|TRBV5-1
CASSPRGAGSTDTQYF
>TRBJ2-1|NA|TRBV5-1
CASSLAGLEQFF
>TRBJ2-3|TRBD1|TRBV6-2/TRBV6-3
CASTSGTGAGTQYF
>TRBJ2-7|TRBD1|TRBV27
CASSVQTGGEQYF
>TRBJ2-7|NA|TRBV7-6
CASSLALMRLVYEQYF
>TRBJ2-1|NA|TRBV5-1
CASSLVANNEQFF
>TRBJ1-1|NA|TRBV12-3/TRBV12-4
CASRHGGNGAFF
>TRBJ2-4|TRBD1|TRBV7-2
CASSGRERDRYIQYF
>TRBJ1-1|TRBD1|TRBV28
CASSLFFDRDNTEAFF
>TRBJ2-2|NA|TRBV7-8
CASSASTGSTGELFF
>TRBJ2-3|TRBD2|TRBV7-3
CASSSSGGVDTQYF
>TRBJ1-1|NA|TRBV3-1
CASSQETVMNTEAFF
>TRBJ1-4|TRBD1|TRBV7-9
CASSRTGANEKLFF